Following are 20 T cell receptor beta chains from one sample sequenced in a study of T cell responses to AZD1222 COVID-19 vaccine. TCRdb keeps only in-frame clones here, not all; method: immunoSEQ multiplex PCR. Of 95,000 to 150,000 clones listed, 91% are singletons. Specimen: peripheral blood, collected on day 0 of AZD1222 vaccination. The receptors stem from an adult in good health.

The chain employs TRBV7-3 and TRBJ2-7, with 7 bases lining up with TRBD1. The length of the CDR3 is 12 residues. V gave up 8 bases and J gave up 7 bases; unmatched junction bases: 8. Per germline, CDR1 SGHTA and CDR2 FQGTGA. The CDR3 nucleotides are TGTGCCAGCGGGACAGTTTGTTGGGAGCAGTACTTC. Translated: CASGTVCWEQYF.

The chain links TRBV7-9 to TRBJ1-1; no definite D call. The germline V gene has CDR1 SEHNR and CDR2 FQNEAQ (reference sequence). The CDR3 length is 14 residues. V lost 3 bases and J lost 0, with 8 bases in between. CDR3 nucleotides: TGTGCCAGCAGCTTGGCTGGGTTGAACACTGAAGCTTTCTTT. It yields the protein CASSLAGLNTEAFF.

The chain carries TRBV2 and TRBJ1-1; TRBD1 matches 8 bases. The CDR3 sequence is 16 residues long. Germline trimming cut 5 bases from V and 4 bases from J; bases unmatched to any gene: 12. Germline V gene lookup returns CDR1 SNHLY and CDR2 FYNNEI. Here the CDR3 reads CASSSGQGSLGTEAFF. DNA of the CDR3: TGTGCCAGCAGTTCTGGACAGGGTTCGCTCGGCACTGAAGCTTTCTTT.

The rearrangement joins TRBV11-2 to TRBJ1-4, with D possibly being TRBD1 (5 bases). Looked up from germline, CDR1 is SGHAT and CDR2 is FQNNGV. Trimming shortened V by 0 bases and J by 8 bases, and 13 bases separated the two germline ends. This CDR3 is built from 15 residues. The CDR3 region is CASSLDRGRREKLFF. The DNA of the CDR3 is TGTGCCAGCAGCTTAGACCGGGGCAGGAGAGAAAAACTGTTTTTT.

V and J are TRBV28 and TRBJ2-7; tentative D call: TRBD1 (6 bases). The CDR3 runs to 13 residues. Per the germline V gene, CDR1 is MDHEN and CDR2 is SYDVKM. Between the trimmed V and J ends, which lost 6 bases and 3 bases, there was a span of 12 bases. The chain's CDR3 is CASSPQGFYEQYF. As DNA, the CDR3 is TGTGCCAGCAGCCCTCAGGGGTTCTACGAGCAGTACTTC.

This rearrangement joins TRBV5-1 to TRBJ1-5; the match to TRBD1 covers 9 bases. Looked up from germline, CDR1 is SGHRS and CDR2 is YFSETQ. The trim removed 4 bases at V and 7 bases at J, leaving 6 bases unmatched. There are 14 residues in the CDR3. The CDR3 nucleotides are TGCGCCAGCAGCCCCCGACAGGGGGAACAGCCCCAGCATTTT. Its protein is CASSPRQGEQPQHF.

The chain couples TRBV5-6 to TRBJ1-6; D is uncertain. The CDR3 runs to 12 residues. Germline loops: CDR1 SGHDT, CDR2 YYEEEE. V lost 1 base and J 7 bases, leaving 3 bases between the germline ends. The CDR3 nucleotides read TGTGCCAGCAGCTTGTGGAATTCACCCCTCCACTTT. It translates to CASSLWNSPLHF.

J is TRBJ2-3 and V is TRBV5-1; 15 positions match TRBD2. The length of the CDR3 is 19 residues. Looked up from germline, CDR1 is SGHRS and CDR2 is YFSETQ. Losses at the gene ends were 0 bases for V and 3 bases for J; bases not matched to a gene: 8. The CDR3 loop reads CASSLEGLAGGKGTDTQYF. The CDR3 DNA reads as TGCGCCAGCAGCTTGGAGGGACTAGCGGGAGGTAAAGGAACAGATACGCAGTATTTT.

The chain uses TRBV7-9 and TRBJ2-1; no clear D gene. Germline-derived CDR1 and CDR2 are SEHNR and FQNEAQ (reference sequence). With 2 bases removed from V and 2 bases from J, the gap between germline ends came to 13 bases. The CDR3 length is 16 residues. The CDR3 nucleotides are TGTGCCAGCAGCTTAATCGGACGAAAGGCCTACAATGAGCAGTTCTTC. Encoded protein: CASSLIGRKAYNEQFF.

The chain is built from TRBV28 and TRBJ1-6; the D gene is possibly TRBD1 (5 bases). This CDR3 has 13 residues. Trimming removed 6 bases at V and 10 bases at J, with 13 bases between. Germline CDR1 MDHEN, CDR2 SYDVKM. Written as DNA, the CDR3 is TGTGCCAGCAGCCAGAGCCCAGGGTCACCCCTCCACTTT. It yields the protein CASSQSPGSPLHF.

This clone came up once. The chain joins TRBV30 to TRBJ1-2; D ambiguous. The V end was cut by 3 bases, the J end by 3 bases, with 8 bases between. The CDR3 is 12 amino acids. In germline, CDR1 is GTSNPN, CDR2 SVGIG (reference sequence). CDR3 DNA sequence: TGTGCCTGGAGAAATGGTGACTATGGCTACACCTTC. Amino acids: CAWRNGDYGYTF.

CDR3 protein: CAWRGAHNEKLFF. The DNA of the CDR3 is TGTGCCTGGAGGGGGGCCCATAATGAAAAACTGTTTTTT. The V and J genes are TRBV30 and TRBJ1-4, with D perhaps matching TRBD1 (6 bases). Per the germline V gene, CDR1 is GTSNPN and CDR2 is SVGIG (reference sequence). The V gene lost 3 bases and the J gene lost 4 bases, with 9 bases spanning the gap. CDR3 length: 13 amino acids.

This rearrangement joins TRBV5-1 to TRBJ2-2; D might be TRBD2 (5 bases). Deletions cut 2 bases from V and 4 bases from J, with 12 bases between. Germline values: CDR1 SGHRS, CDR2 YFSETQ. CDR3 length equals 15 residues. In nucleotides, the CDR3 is TGCGCCAGCAGCTTAGGAGGTCGGGGCACCGGGGAGCTGTTTTTT. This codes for CASSLGGRGTGELFF.

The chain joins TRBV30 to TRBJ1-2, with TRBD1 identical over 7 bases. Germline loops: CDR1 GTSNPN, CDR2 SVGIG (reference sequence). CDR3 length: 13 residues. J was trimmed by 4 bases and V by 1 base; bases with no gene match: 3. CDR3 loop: CAWSDRGAYGYTF. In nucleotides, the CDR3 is TGTGCCTGGAGTGACAGGGGAGCCTATGGCTACACCTTC.

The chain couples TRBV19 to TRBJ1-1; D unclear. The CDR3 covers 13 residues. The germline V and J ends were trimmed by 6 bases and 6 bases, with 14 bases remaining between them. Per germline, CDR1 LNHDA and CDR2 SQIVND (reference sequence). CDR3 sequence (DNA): TGTGCCAGTAGAAACGGCCCCCAATCTGAAGCTTTCTTT. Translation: CASRNGPQSEAFF.

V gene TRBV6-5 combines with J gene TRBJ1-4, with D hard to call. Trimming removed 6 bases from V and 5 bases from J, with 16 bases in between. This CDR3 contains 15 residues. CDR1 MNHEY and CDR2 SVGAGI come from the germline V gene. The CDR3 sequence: CASSPAPGLNEKLFF. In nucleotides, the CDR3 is TGTGCCAGCAGCCCCGCGCCAGGCCTGAATGAAAAACTGTTTTTT.

The CDR3 sequence is CASALGGDSPLHF. DNA of the CDR3: TGTGCCAGCGCCTTGGGGGGGGATTCACCCCTCCACTTT. This rearrangement joins TRBV12-3 or TRBV12-4 to TRBJ1-6, with TRBD1 as a possible D gene (5 bases). The length of the CDR3 is 13 residues. Trimming shortened V by 8 bases and J by 8 bases, and 13 bases separated the two germline ends.

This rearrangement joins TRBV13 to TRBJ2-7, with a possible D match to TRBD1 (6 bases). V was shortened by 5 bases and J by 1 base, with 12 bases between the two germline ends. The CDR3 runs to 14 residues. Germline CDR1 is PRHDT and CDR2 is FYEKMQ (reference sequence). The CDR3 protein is CASSRDTLSYEQYF. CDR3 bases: TGTGCCAGCAGCCGGGACACCCTATCCTACGAGCAGTACTTC.

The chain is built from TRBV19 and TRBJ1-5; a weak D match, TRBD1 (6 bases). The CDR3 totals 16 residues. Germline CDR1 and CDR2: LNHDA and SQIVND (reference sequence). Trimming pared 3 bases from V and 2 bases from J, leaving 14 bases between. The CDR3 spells CASSITGPAGNQPQHF. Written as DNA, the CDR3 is TGTGCCAGTAGTATTACAGGGCCCGCGGGCAATCAGCCCCAGCATTTT.

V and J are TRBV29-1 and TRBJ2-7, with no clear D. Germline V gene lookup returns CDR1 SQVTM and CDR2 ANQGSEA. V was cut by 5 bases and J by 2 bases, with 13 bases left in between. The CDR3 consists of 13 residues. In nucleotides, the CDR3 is TGCAGCGTTTTGGCAGAAACGACCTACGAGCAGTACTTC. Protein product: CSVLAETTYEQYF.